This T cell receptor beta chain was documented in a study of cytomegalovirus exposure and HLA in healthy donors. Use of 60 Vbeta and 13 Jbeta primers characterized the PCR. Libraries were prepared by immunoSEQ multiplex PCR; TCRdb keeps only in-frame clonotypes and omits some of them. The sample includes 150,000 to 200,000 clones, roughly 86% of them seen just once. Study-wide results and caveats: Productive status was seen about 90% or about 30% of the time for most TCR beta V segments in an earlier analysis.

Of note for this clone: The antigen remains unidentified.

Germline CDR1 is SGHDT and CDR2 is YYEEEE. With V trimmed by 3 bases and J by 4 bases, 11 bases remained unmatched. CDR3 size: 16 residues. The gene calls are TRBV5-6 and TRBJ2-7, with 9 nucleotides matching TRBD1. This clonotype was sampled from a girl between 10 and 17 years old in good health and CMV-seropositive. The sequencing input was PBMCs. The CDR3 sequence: CASSSISGTGPYEQYF. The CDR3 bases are TGTGCCAGCAGCTCCATCTCCGGGACAGGGCCATACGAGCAGTACTTC.